This TCR beta chain was identified in a study of beta chain features in type 1 diabetes. Study outcomes and limitations: VDJ junctions in type 1 diabetes patients carried more deletions and fewer insertions. Short templates might get an advantage during PCR, and this would be equal in patients and controls.

The germline V gene encodes CDR1 DFQATT and CDR2 SNEGSKA (reference sequence). The CDR3 is 10 amino acids. This clone was picked up a small number of times. Its antigen is unknown. Reverse transcription of all isolated RNA meant that expressed TCRB transcripts were sequenced. TCRdb's table, derived via immunoSEQ multiplex PCR, lists solely in-frame clones and lacks some. The sample lists fewer than 550,000 clones, about an eighth occurring once. The genes are TRBV20-1 and TRBJ2-1; D possibly matches TRBD1 or TRBD2 (5 bases each). Specimen: naive CD4+ T cells from blood. This clonotype originated in a woman in her late teens or twenties in good health. DNA of the CDR3: TGCAGCCTTAGAGGGGATGAGCAGTTCTTC. Its translation is CSLRGDEQFF.